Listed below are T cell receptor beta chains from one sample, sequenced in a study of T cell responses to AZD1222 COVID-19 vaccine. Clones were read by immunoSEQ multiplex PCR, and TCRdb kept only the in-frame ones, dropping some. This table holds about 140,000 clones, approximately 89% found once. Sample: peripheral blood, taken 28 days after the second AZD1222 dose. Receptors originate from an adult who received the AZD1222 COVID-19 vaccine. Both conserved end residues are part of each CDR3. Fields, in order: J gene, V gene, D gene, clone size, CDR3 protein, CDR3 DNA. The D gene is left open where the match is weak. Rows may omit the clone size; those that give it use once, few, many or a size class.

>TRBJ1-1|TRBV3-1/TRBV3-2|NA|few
CASSLLGRSVLNTEAFF
TGTGCCAGCAGCCTCCTAGGCCGCTCGGTCTTGAACACTGAAGCTTTCTTT
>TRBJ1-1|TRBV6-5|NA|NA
CASSYRGLGDTEAFF
TGTGCCAGCAGTTACAGGGGGTTGGGCGACACTGAAGCTTTCTTT
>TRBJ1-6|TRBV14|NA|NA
CASSDRGGYNSPLHF
TGTGCCAGCAGCGACCGCGGGGGCTATAATTCACCCCTCCACTTT
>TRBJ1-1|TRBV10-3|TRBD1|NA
CAISQGAEGAEAFF
TGTGCCATCAGCCAGGGGGCGGAGGGGGCTGAAGCTTTCTTT
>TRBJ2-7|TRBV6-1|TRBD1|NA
CASSADQTGLGYEQYF
TGTGCCAGCAGTGCGGACCAGACAGGGTTGGGCTACGAGCAGTACTTC
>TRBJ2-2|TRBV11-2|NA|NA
CASSPIGGSNTGELFF
TGTGCCAGCAGCCCTATTGGGGGGTCGAACACCGGGGAGCTGTTTTTT
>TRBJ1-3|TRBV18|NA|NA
CASSGGDGNTIYF
TGTGCCAGCTCGGGGGGCGATGGAAACACCATATATTTT
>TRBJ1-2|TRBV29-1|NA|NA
CSVVSRGEAYGYTF
TGCAGCGTTGTTTCAAGGGGCGAGGCCTATGGCTACACCTTC
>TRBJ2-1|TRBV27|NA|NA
CASSRRDGASDEQFF
TGTGCCAGCAGTCGGCGGGACGGGGCCTCGGATGAGCAGTTCTTC
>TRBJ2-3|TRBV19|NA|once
CASSIATTFGADTQYF
TGTGCCAGTAGTATAGCTACGACCTTCGGGGCAGATACGCAGTATTTT
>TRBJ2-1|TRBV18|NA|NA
CASSPNLGASYNEQFF
TGTGCCAGCTCACCAAATCTCGGGGCTTCCTACAATGAGCAGTTCTTC
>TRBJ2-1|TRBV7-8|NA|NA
CASSLASRNNEQFF
TGTGCCAGCAGCTTAGCGTCGCGGAACAATGAGCAGTTCTTC
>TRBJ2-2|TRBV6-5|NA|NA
CASSRIESGELFF
TGTGCTAGCAGTCGAATTGAGTCTGGGGAGCTGTTTTTT
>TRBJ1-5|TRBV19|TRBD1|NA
CASSGQGTNQPQHF
TGTGCCAGTAGCGGACAGGGGACCAATCAGCCCCAGCATTTT
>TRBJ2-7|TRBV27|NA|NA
CASSLREPYEQYF
TGTGCCAGCAGTCTTAGAGAACCCTACGAGCAGTACTTC
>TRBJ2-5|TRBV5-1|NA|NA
CASAYREETQYF
TGCGCCAGCGCCTATCGGGAAGAGACCCAGTACTTC
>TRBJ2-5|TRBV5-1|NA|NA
CASSLGQSPTQETQYF
TGCGCCAGCAGCTTGGGCCAGTCCCCTACGCAAGAGACCCAGTACTTC
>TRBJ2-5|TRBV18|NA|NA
CASSPPEGLQETQYF
TGTGCCAGCTCACCACCTGAAGGGCTCCAAGAGACCCAGTACTTC
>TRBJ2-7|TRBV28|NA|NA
CATGGGYEQYF
TGTGCCACAGGGGGGGGCTACGAGCAGTACTTC
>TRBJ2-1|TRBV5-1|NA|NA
CASSLESSYNEQFF
TGCGCCAGCAGCTTGGAGAGCTCCTACAATGAGCAGTTCTTC
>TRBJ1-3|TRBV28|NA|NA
CASSSPGPTSGNTIYF
TGTGCCAGCAGTTCCCCGGGGCCCACCTCTGGAAACACCATATATTTT
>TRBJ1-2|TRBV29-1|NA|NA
CSVFQRGGRRYGYTF
TGCAGCGTCTTTCAGCGGGGGGGGCGGCGCTATGGCTACACCTTC
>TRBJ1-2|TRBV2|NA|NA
CASSEVAGVRYTF
TGTGCCAGCAGTGAAGTGGCAGGGGTGCGCTACACCTTC
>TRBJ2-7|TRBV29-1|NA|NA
CSVLPHGGSYEQYF
TGCAGCGTTTTACCTCACGGGGGCTCCTACGAGCAGTACTTC
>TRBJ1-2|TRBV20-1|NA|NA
CKVVHRYGYTF
TGCAAGGTGGTTCACCGCTATGGCTACACCTTC
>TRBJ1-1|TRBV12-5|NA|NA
CASGLEAPLPNTEAFF
TGTGCTAGTGGTTTGGAAGCACCCTTACCGAACACTGAAGCTTTCTTT
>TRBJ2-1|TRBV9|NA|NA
CASTHAEFPYNEQFF
TGTGCCAGCACCCATGCGGAGTTTCCTTACAATGAGCAGTTCTTC
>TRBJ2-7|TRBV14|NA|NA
CASSQDLAGPWREQYF
TGTGCCAGCAGCCAAGATTTAGCAGGGCCTTGGAGGGAGCAGTACTTC
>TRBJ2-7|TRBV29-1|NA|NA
CSVKSRGAFNEQYF
TGCAGCGTGAAATCCCGGGGAGCGTTCAACGAGCAGTACTTC
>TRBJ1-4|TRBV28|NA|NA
CASRGLGYEKLFF
TGTGCCAGCAGGGGGTTGGGTTATGAAAAACTGTTTTTT
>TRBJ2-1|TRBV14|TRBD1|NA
CASSHSPGQAGNEQFF
TGTGCCAGCAGCCATTCGCCGGGACAGGCAGGCAATGAGCAGTTCTTC
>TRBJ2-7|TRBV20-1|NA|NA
CSAGPAYEQYF
TGCAGTGCTGGTCCGGCTTACGAGCAGTACTTC
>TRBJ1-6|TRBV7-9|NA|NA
CASSGTGTDIPLHF
TGTGCCAGCAGCGGAACAGGAACGGACATCCCCCTCCACTTT
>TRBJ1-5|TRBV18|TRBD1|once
CASSPQGDQPQHF
TGTGCCAGCTCACCCCAGGGGGATCAGCCCCAGCATTTT
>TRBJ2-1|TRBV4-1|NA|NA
CASSPGLAFYNEQFF
TGCGCCAGCAGCCCTGGGCTCGCTTTCTACAATGAGCAGTTCTTC
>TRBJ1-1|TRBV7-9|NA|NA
CASSSKGYMNTEAFF
TGTGCCAGCAGCTCGAAGGGGTATATGAACACTGAAGCTTTCTTT
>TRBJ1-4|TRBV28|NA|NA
CASSLRGAATNEKLFF
TGTGCCAGCAGTTTACGGGGGGCGGCAACTAATGAAAAACTGTTTTTT
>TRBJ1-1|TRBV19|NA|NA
CASSIYGENTEAFF
TGTGCCAGTAGTATATACGGGGAGAACACTGAAGCTTTCTTT
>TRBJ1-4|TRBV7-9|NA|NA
CASSLVVGRKNEKLFF
TGTGCCAGCAGCTTAGTCGTGGGCAGGAAAAATGAAAAACTGTTTTTT
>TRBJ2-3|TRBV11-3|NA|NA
CASSQGGDTQYF
TGTGCCAGCAGCCAGGGTGGAGATACGCAGTATTTT
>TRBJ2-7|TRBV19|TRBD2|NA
CASRTRGALGEQYF
TGTGCCAGTAGGACGCGGGGGGCGCTAGGCGAGCAGTACTTC
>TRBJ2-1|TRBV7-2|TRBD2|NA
CASSHPSLGEGSYNEQFF
TGTGCCAGCAGCCACCCTAGCTTGGGGGAGGGCTCATACAATGAGCAGTTCTTC
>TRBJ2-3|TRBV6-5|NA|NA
CASSTGVLTDTQYF
TGTGCCAGCAGTACAGGTGTGTTGACAGATACGCAGTATTTT
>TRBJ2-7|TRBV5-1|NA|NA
CASSLAGEQYF
TGCGCCAGCAGCTTGGCCGGAGAGCAGTACTTC
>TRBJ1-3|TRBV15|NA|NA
CATSRSMRGSGNTIYF
TGTGCCACCAGCAGATCCATGAGGGGCTCTGGAAACACCATATATTTT
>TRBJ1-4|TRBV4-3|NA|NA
CASSQRQYPNEKLFF
TGCGCCAGCAGCCAGAGACAGTACCCTAATGAAAAACTGTTTTTT
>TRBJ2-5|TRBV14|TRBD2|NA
CASSQEWRLAGGSIQETQYF
TGTGCCAGCAGCCAAGAGTGGAGACTAGCGGGAGGATCCATACAAGAGACCCAGTACTTC
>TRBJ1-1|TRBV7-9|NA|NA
CASSFQTNTEAFF
TGTGCCAGCAGCTTCCAGACGAACACTGAAGCTTTCTTT